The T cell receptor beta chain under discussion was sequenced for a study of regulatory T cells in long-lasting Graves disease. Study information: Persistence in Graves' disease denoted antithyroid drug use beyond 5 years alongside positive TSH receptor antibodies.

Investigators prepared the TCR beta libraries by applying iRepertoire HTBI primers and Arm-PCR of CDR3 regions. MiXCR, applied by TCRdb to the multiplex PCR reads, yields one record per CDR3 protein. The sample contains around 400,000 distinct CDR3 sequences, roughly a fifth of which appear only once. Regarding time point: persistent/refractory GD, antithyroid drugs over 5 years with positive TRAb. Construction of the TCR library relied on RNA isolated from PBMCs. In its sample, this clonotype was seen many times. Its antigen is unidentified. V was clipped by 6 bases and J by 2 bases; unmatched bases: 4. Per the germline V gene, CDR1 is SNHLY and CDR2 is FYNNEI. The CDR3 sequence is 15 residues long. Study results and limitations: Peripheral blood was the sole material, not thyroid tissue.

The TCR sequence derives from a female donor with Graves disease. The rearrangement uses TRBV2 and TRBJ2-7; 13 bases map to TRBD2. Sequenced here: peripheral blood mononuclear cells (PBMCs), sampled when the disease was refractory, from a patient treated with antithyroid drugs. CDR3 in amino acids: CASRAGLAGTYEQYF. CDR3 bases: TGTGCCAGCAGAGCGGGACTAGCGGGGACCTACGAGCAGTACTTC.